These T cell receptor beta chains were read from a single sample in a study of blood T cell repertoires in COVID-19. Libraries were prepared by immunoSEQ multiplex PCR; TCRdb keeps only in-frame clonotypes and omits some of them. The sample contains 250,000 to 300,000 clones, 80% to 90% of which appear only once. Input material: PBMCs or T cells enriched from blood (not recorded which). The receptors stem from a man aged 18 to 29 who had recovered from COVID-19. CDR3s include the opening cysteine and the closing phenylalanine or tryptophan. The D gene is left open where the match is weak. Expanded clones are given a class, and other clones once, few, many or no size at all.

d_call | clone_size | j_call | v_call | cdr3_aa | cdr3_nt
TRBD1 | - | TRBJ1-2 | TRBV28 | CASSLAGTGLYYGYTF | TGTGCCAGCAGTTTAGCTGGGACAGGGCTGTACTATGGCTACACCTTC
- | - | TRBJ1-2 | TRBV7-9 | CASSSLLGGALYGYTF | TGTGCCAGCAGCTCCCTTCTGGGGGGGGCACTCTATGGCTACACCTTC
TRBD2 | few | TRBJ2-1 | TRBV7-3 | CASSLWGVELAGGEQFF | TGTGCCAGCAGCTTATGGGGGGTCGAACTAGCGGGAGGAGAGCAGTTCTTC
- | - | TRBJ2-1 | TRBV5-1 | CASSLEPPSAEQFF | TGCGCCAGCAGCTTGGAACCGCCTAGCGCCGAGCAGTTCTTC
- | - | TRBJ1-1 | TRBV29-1 | CSVSGQMNTEAFF | TGCAGCGTAAGCGGACAGATGAACACTGAAGCTTTCTTT
- | - | TRBJ1-1 | TRBV7-9 | CASSPAVSAYHEAFF | TGTGCCAGCAGCCCAGCGGTGTCTGCATACCATGAAGCTTTCTTT
- | - | TRBJ2-7 | TRBV11-3 | CASSPGAGGEQYF | TGTGCCAGCTCGCCGGGAGCCGGTGGCGAGCAGTACTTC
TRBD1 | - | TRBJ1-1 | TRBV28 | CASLTGGWNTEAFF | TGTGCCAGCTTGACAGGGGGGTGGAACACTGAAGCTTTCTTT
- | - | TRBJ1-1 | TRBV11-2 | CASSQKGVAFF | TGTGCCAGCAGTCAGAAAGGAGTGGCTTTCTTT
TRBD1 | - | TRBJ1-1 | TRBV6-5 | CASSRQGYTEAFF | TGTGCCAGCAGCCGACAGGGGTATACTGAAGCTTTCTTT
- | - | TRBJ2-7 | TRBV10-2 | CASSGYQAAYEQYF | TGCGCCAGCAGTGGTTACCAGGCAGCCTACGAGCAGTACTTC
- | few | TRBJ1-2 | TRBV5-4 | CASSVSGAVNYGYTF | TGTGCCAGCAGCGTTTCAGGGGCGGTTAACTATGGCTACACCTTC
- | - | TRBJ1-2 | TRBV3-1/TRBV3-2 | CASSQALHQGFYGYTF | TGTGCCAGCAGCCAAGCTCTCCATCAGGGTTTCTACGGCTACACCTTC
TRBD1 | - | TRBJ1-2 | TRBV5-1 | CASSLGGTVAGYTF | TGCGCCAGCAGCTTGGGAGGGACAGTGGCTGGCTACACCTTC
- | once | TRBJ1-1 | TRBV2 | CASRFGQLNTEAFF | TGTGCCAGCAGGTTTGGACAGTTGAACACTGAAGCTTTCTTT
TRBD2 | - | TRBJ2-2 | TRBV5-1 | CASSSSSRGATGELFF | TGCGCCAGCAGCTCCTCCTCGCGGGGGGCCACCGGGGAGCTGTTTTTT
TRBD2 | few | TRBJ2-7 | TRBV4-1 | CASSQDMRLAGAKFYEQYF | TGCGCCAGCAGCCAAGATATGAGACTAGCGGGAGCGAAATTCTACGAGCAGTACTTC
- | - | TRBJ1-5 | TRBV9 | CASSVRQSQNQPQHF | TGTGCCAGCAGCGTCCGACAGTCCCAAAATCAGCCCCAGCATTTT
TRBD2 | - | TRBJ2-3 | TRBV27 | CASRRVRLANTDTQYF | TGTGCCAGCAGAAGAGTGAGACTAGCCAACACAGATACGCAGTATTTT
TRBD2 | - | TRBJ2-3 | TRBV5-4 | CASSLGTSGIKRPTQYF | TGTGCCAGCAGCTTGGGGACTAGCGGAATCAAGCGTCCTACGCAGTATTTT
TRBD1 | few | TRBJ1-2 | TRBV18 | CASSPSRDSYGYTF | TGTGCCAGCTCACCCTCCCGGGACAGCTATGGCTACACCTTC
- | - | TRBJ1-1 | TRBV11-2 | CASSFPSGNTEAFF | TGTGCCAGCAGCTTCCCCTCCGGGAACACTGAAGCTTTCTTT
- | - | TRBJ1-2 | TRBV21-1 | CASSKGGQGTNGYTF | TGTGCCAGCAGCAAAGGCGGACAGGGAACTAATGGCTACACCTTC
TRBD2 | - | TRBJ2-7 | TRBV19 | CASSRLASGSYYEQYF | TGTGCCAGCTCCCGTCTTGCTAGCGGGAGTTACTACGAGCAGTACTTC
- | once | TRBJ1-2 | TRBV2 | CASSVRRDGYTF | TGTGCCAGCAGTGTCAGGAGGGATGGCTACACCTTC
- | few | TRBJ2-7 | TRBV13 | CASSLIRQSSYEQYF | TGTGCCAGCAGTCTGATTCGACAAAGCTCCTACGAGCAGTACTTC
- | - | TRBJ1-3 | TRBV5-1 | CASSSAGPSGNTIYF | TGCGCCAGCAGCTCCGCGGGACCCTCTGGAAACACCATATATTTT
TRBD1 | - | TRBJ2-1 | TRBV3-1/TRBV3-2 | CASSLQGAFHNEQFF | TGTGCCAGCAGCCTACAGGGGGCTTTTCACAATGAGCAGTTCTTC
- | - | TRBJ1-1 | TRBV21-1 | CASSKSPGPENTEAFF | TGTGCCAGCAGCAAAAGTCCAGGGCCTGAGAACACTGAAGCTTTCTTT
- | once | TRBJ2-7 | TRBV27 | CASSSGQDYEQYF | TGTGCCAGCAGTTCGGGACAAGACTACGAGCAGTACTTC
- | - | TRBJ2-3 | TRBV21-1 | CASSNPTGWDTQYF | TGTGCCAGCAGCAATCCCACGGGGTGGGATACGCAGTATTTT
TRBD2 | few | TRBJ2-7 | TRBV10-2 | CASGGGRGAYEQYF | TGCGCCAGCGGTGGCGGGAGAGGGGCCTACGAGCAGTACTTC
- | - | TRBJ1-5 | TRBV7-2 | CASSQTGPNQPQHF | TGTGCCAGCAGCCAGACAGGCCCCAATCAGCCCCAGCATTTT
- | once | TRBJ1-2 | TRBV10-1 | CANRAGYPVGYTF | TGCGCCAACAGAGCGGGTTACCCCGTGGGCTACACCTTC
- | - | TRBJ1-5 | TRBV28 | CASSQGSGNQPQHF | TGTGCCAGCAGCCAGGGGTCGGGCAATCAGCCCCAGCATTTT
TRBD1 | many | TRBJ2-7 | TRBV11-1 | CASSSGQIVSYEQYF | TGTGCCAGCAGCTCGGGACAGATAGTCTCCTACGAGCAGTACTTC
- | once | TRBJ1-3 | TRBV15 | CATSIRGSGNTIYF | TGTGCCACCAGCATAAGGGGCTCTGGAAACACCATATATTTT
- | - | TRBJ2-3 | TRBV10-1 | CASSELTDTQYF | TGCGCCAGCAGTGAGTTGACTGATACGCAGTATTTT
- | - | TRBJ2-5 | TRBV5-1 | CASSSQGGQETQYF | TGCGCCAGCAGCTCACAGGGTGGCCAAGAGACCCAGTACTTC
TRBD2 | - | TRBJ2-1 | TRBV5-1 | CASRHHEAGRASYNEQFF | TGCGCCAGCAGGCATCATGAGGCCGGGAGGGCCTCCTACAATGAGCAGTTCTTC
TRBD2 | - | TRBJ2-5 | TRBV11-2 | CASSSRGGGEQETQYF | TGTGCCAGCAGCAGCAGAGGCGGGGGGGAACAAGAGACCCAGTACTTC